This T cell receptor beta chain comes out of a study of T cell changes during pregnancy in multiple sclerosis. Assay: immunoSEQ multiplex PCR; the TCRdb copy retains only in-frame clones and omits some. The repertoire holds around 32,000 clones, approximately 90% seen once, with approximately 12% in the top ten. The junction had 3 bases not matched to a gene; V was cut back by 10 bases and J by 4 bases. The CDR3 extends over 12 amino acids. Germline CDR1 and CDR2: MNHEY and SMNVEV (reference sequence). This clone occurred once. This chain uses TRBV27 with TRBJ1-5, with 8 bases aligning to TRBD1. Specimen: CD8+ T cells from peripheral blood mononuclear cells, collected in the third trimester of pregnancy. The receptor was derived from a female donor with multiple sclerosis, enrolled in a pregnancy study. CDR3 sequence: CATRTGNQPQHF. The DNA for the CDR3 is TGTGCCACCAGGACAGGGAATCAGCCCCAGCATTTT.